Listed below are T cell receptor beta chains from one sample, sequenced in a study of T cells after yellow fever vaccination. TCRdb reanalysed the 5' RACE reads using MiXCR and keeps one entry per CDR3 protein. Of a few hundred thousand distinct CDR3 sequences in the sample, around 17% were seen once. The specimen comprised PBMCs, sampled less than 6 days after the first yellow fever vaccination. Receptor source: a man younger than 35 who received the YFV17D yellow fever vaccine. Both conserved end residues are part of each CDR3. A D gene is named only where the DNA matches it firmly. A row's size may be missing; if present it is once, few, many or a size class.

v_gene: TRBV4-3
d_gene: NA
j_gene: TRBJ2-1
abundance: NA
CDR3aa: CASTQRPRRHEQFF
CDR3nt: TGCGCCAGCACACAAAGGCCCAGAAGGCATGAGCAGTTCTTC

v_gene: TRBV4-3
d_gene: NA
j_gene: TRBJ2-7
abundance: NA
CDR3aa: CASSQVLGSFYEQYF
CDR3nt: TGCGCCAGCAGCCAAGTGCTGGGCAGCTTCTACGAGCAGTACTTC

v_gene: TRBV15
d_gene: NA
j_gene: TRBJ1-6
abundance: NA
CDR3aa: CATSRVTVHNSPLHF
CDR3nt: TGTGCCACCAGCAGAGTAACGGTTCATAATTCACCCCTCCACTTT

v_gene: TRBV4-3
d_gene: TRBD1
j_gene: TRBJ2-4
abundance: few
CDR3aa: CASSQGTGDNIQYF
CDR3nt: TGCGCCAGCAGCCAAGGGACAGGGGATAACATTCAGTACTTC

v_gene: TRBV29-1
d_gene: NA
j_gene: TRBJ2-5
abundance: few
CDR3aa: CSVEYGSRETQYF
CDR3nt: TGCAGCGTTGAATATGGCAGCAGGGAGACCCAGTACTTC

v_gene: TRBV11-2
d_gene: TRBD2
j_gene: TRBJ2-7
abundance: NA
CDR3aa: CASSLDGLAGDSSYEQYF
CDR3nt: TGTGCCAGCAGCTTAGATGGTCTAGCGGGGGATTCCTCCTACGAGCAGTACTTC

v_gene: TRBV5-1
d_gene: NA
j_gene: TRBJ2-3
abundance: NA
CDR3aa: CASSLETDLTDTQYF
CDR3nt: TGCGCCAGCAGCTTGGAGACAGACCTCACAGATACGCAGTATTTT

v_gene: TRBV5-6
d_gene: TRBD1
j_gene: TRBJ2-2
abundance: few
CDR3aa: CASSLAPTGATGELFF
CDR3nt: TGTGCCAGCAGCTTGGCTCCGACAGGGGCCACCGGGGAGCTGTTTTTT

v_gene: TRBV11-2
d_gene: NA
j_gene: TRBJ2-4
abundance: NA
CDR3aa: CASSPLHGPRLAKNIQYF
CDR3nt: TGTGCCAGCAGCCCTCTCCATGGGCCTCGACTAGCCAAAAACATTCAGTACTTC

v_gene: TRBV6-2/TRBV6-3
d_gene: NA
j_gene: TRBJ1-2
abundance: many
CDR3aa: CASSYSPASGRDLYGYTF
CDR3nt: TGTGCCAGCAGTTACAGTCCGGCCTCGGGACGGGACCTCTATGGCTACACCTTC

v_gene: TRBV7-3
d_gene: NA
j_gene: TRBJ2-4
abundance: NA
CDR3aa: CASTPTDTLAKNIQYF
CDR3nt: TGTGCCAGCACCCCCACGGACACCCTAGCCAAAAACATTCAGTACTTC

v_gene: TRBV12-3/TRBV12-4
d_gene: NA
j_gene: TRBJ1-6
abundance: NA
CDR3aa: CASSFRVRNSPLHF
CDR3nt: TGTGCCAGCAGTTTCCGAGTACGGAATTCACCCCTCCACTTT

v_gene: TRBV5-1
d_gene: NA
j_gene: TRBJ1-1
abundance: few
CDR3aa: CASSLGWGGGSTEAFF
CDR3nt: TGCGCCAGCAGCTTAGGATGGGGAGGTGGGTCGACTGAAGCTTTCTTT

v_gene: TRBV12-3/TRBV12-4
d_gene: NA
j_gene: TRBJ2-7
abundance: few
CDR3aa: CASSPGGSRYEQYF
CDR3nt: TGTGCCAGCAGTCCCGGGGGCTCCCGGTACGAGCAGTACTTC

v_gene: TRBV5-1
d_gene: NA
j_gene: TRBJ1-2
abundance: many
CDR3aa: CASSGDTFYGYTF
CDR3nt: TGCGCCAGCAGCGGTGACACTTTCTATGGCTACACCTTC

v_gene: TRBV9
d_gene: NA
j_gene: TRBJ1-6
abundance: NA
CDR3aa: CASSAEARANSPLHF
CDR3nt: TGTGCCAGCAGCGCCGAGGCAAGGGCGAATTCACCCCTCCACTTT

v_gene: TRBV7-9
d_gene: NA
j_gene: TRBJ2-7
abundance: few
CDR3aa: CASSPRWEREYDEQYF
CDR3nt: TGTGCCAGCAGCCCCCGTTGGGAGAGAGAATATGACGAGCAGTACTTC

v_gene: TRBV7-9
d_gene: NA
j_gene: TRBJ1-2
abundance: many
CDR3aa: CASSRLSHGENYGYTF
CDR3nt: TGTGCCAGCAGCCGTCTTTCCCACGGGGAAAACTATGGCTACACCTTC